This T cell receptor beta chain was obtained from a study of graft-versus-host responses after intestinal transplantation. This clone occurred a few times. The V gene lost 0 bases and the J gene lost 6 bases, with 14 bases spanning the gap. CDR3 size: 16 residues. Germline lookup yields CDR1 SGHVS and CDR2 FNYEAQ. Here immunoSEQ multiplex PCR was the method, and the copy in TCRdb shows in-frame clones only, minus some. Among about 97,000 clones listed, approximately 90% were seen once. The receptor's source is a human patient who received an intestinal transplant, so some T cells may come from the graft donor. The rearrangement joins TRBV7-6 to TRBJ1-4; D gene uncertain. Material: PBMCs, obtained 450 to 480 days after intestinal transplant. The CDR3: CASSLALAGLDEKLFF. In nucleotides, the CDR3 is TGTGCCAGCAGCTTAGCGCTGGCGGGATTAGATGAAAAACTGTTTTTT.